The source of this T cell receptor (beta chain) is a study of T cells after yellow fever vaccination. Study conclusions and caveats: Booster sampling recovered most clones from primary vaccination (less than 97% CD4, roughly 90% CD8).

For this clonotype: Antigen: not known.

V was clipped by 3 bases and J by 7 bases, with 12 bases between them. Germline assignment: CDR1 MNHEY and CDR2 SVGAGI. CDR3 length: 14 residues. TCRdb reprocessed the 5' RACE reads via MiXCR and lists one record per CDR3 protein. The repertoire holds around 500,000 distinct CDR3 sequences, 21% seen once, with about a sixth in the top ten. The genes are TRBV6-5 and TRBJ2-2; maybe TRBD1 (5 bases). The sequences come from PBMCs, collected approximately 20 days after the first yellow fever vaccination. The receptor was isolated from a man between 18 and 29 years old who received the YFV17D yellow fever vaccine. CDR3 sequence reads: CASSYSTAGGELFF. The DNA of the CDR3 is TGTGCCAGCAGTTATTCGACAGCTGGCGGGGAGCTGTTTTTT.